The TCR beta chain described here comes from a study of T-cell reconstitution after alpha-beta-depleted transplantation in children. The study, taken as a whole, reports: By about two months after transplant, alpha-beta T cells reportedly arose from several hundred graft clones that had expanded. In some patients, recipient T cells and intrathymic progenitors surviving conditioning explained high day-60 diversity. From newly produced T cells came most of the T-cell counts and diversity one year after transplant.

This CDR3 has 15 residues. Germline V gives CDR1 SGHRS, CDR2 YFSETQ. Trimming took 0 bases from V and 5 from J; bases not matched to a gene: 5. A TCRbeta library incorporating unique molecular identifiers was prepared. TCRdb used MiXCR to reprocess the PCR reads, holding one entry per CDR3 protein. The sample records hundreds of thousands of distinct CDR3 sequences, 16% being singletons. The sample holds a few counts of this clonotype. Its antigen is unknown. The chain is built from TRBV5-1 and TRBJ2-7, with 10 bases fitting TRBD2. The starting material was PBMCs, mostly from graft donor cells, obtained 360 days after TCRalphabeta/CD19-depleted stem cell transplant. The TCR originated in a boy younger than two who had a stem cell transplant for Wiskott-Aldrich syndrome, so the T cells may come from the graft donor. The CDR3 DNA reads as TGCGCCAGCAGCTTGGGTCTAGCGGGAGAAGACGAGCAGTACTTC. Its translation: CASSLGLAGEDEQYF.